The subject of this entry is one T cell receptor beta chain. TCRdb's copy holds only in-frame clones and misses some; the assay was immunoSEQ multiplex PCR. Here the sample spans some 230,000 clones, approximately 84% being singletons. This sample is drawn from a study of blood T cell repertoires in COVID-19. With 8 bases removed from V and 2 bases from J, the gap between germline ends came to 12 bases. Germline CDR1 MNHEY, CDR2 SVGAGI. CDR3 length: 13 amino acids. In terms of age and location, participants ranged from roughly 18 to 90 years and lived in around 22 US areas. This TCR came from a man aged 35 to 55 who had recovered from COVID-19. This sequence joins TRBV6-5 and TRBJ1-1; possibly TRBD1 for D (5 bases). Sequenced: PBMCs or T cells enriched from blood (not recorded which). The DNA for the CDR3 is TGTGCCAGCGACAGCGTCCCAAACACTGAAGCTTTCTTT. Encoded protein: CASDSVPNTEAFF.